Below are 23 T cell receptor beta chains sequenced from a single sample in a study of T-cell memory formation after mild COVID-19. From the 5' RACE reads, TCRdb called clonotypes with MiXCR, one entry per CDR3 protein. The table includes some 440,000 distinct CDR3 sequences, around a quarter detected once. The specimen was PBMCs or a T cell subset sorted from them (not recorded which). The receptors derive from an adult woman who had mild COVID-19 (a few samples of this study predate the infection). Cell type and time point are not known.

V usage is TRBV12-3 or TRBV12-4 and J usage is TRBJ2-1; 10 bases are a match to TRBD2. The CDR3 length is 16 residues. The J segment lost 3 bases and the V segment lost 4 bases, leaving 6 bases of the junction unmatched. The CDR3 bases are TGTGCCAGCAGTTCCTGGACTAGCGGAGGCTACAATGAGCAGTTCTTC. Residues: CASSSWTSGGYNEQFF.

This clonotype was picked up a small number of times. This rearrangement joins TRBV9 to TRBJ2-2; D call uncertain. Between the trimmed V and J ends, which lost 0 bases and 7 bases, there was a span of 10 bases. The germline gives CDR1 SGDLS, CDR2 YYNGEE. This CDR3 is built from 14 residues. In nucleotides, the CDR3 is TGTGCCAGCAGCGTAGGTGGGTTGCTCGGGGAGCTGTTTTTT. It codes for CASSVGGLLGELFF. Full variable domain (missing parts from reference TRBV9 and TRBJ2-2): DSGVTQTPKHLITATGQRVTLRCSPRSGDLSVYWYQQSLDQGLQFLIQYYNGEERAKGNILERFSAQQFPDLHSELNLSSLELGDSALYFCASSVGGLLGELFFGEGSRLTVL.

The chain joins TRBV20-1 to TRBJ2-5; D possibly corresponds to TRBD1 (7 bases). The CDR3 spans 15 residues. V was pared by 5 bases and J by 5 bases, with 21 bases between. Germline V gene lookup returns CDR1 DFQATT and CDR2 SNEGSKA (reference sequence). The CDR3 protein is CSAVGWRGLKETQYF. Here the CDR3 DNA reads TGCAGTGCTGTCGGCTGGAGGGGGCTTAAGGAGACCCAGTACTTC.

There are a few counts of this clonotype. The chain links TRBV10-3 to TRBJ2-7; 11 bases map to TRBD2. The CDR3 extends over 13 amino acids. Germline CDR1 reads ENHRY; CDR2 reads SYGVKD. The ends lost 10 bases at V and 3 bases at J; junction bases unmatched: 5. Here the CDR3 reads CATLGTSGYEQYF. The CDR3 bases are TGTGCCACCCTCGGGACTAGCGGCTACGAGCAGTACTTC.

This clonotype was seen just once. The chain carries TRBV30 and TRBJ1-2, with D unclear. Between the trimmed V and J ends, which lost 1 base and 9 bases, there was a span of 6 bases. This CDR3 contains 10 residues. Germline lookup yields CDR1 GTSNPN and CDR2 SVGIG (reference sequence). The CDR3 loop reads CAWSGSSYTF. In DNA form, the CDR3 reads TGTGCCTGGAGTGGTTCGAGCTACACCTTC.

This clonotype has more than one count but fewer than ten. The chain is built from TRBV21-1 and TRBJ2-1; the table's TRBD2 call for D was not verified on the DNA. TRBV21-1 is shown as a pseudogene. The CDR3 runs to 15 residues. For the CDR3, the DNA is TGTGCCAGCAGCAGACCGGGACTGCCCTACAATGAGCAGTTCTTC. It specifies CASSRPGLPYNEQFF.

In its sample, this clonotype was seen a few times. V and J are TRBV5-1 and TRBJ2-3; tentatively, D is TRBD2 (6 bases). The germline V gene encodes CDR1 SGHRS and CDR2 YFSETQ. V was clipped by 4 bases and J by 5 bases, with 14 bases between them. The CDR3 covers 14 residues. The CDR3 nucleotides are TGCGCCAGCAGCCTTGGCGGGGAGAGAGATACGCAGTATTTT. Amino acid sequence: CASSLGGERDTQYF.

The chain recombines TRBV20-1 with TRBJ1-2; possible D gene TRBD1, 6 bases. Germline loops: CDR1 DFQATT, CDR2 SNEGSKA (reference sequence). With 3 bases removed from V and 0 bases from J, the gap between germline ends came to 11 bases. This CDR3 is built from 14 residues. The CDR3: CSASRDTANYGYTF. Here the CDR3 DNA reads TGCAGTGCTAGCCGGGACACCGCTAACTATGGCTACACCTTC.

This sequence joins TRBV5-1 and TRBJ2-1, with 7 bases that match TRBD1. This CDR3 contains 15 residues. V lost 4 bases and J lost 0; bases outside the gene matches: 4. The germline gives CDR1 SGHRS, CDR2 YFSETQ. The CDR3 DNA is TGCGCCAGCAGCCAGGGACAGTTCTCCTACAATGAGCAGTTCTTC. Translation gives CASSQGQFSYNEQFF.

This clonotype was counted ten times or more. The chain combines TRBV12-3 or TRBV12-4 with TRBJ2-2, with 7 bases aligning to TRBD2. Germline trimming cut 6 bases from V and 2 bases from J; bases unmatched to any gene: 6. This CDR3 spans 15 amino acids. CDR3 bases: TGTGCCAGCAGCGCGGGACTATTCAACACCGGGGAGCTGTTTTTT. This sequence encodes CASSAGLFNTGELFF.

This clonotype was observed a handful of times. This sequence joins TRBV6-5 and TRBJ1-1, with TRBD1 matching over 7 bases. This CDR3 is 16 amino acids long. With 1 base clipped from V and 2 bases from J, the junction kept 7 bases outside the gene matches. Germline lookup yields CDR1 MNHEY and CDR2 SVGAGI. CDR3 in amino acids: CASSYWGRGKNTEAFF. In nucleotides, the CDR3 is TGTGCCAGCAGTTACTGGGGCAGGGGGAAAAACACTGAAGCTTTCTTT.

J is TRBJ2-7 and V is TRBV6-2 or TRBV6-3; weak D call: TRBD1 (6 bases). V was pared by 8 bases and J by 3 bases, with 14 bases between. CDR1 and CDR2 from the germline V gene are MNHEY and SVGEGT. CDR3 length: 13 amino acids. The CDR3 here is CASGRTEYYEQYF. CDR3 sequence (DNA): TGTGCCAGCGGGCGGACAGAGTACTACGAGCAGTACTTC.

The chain has TRBV5-1 and TRBJ2-2; D is uncertain. Germline CDR1 reads SGHRS; CDR2 reads YFSETQ. This CDR3 region has 12 residues. Trimming pared 9 bases from V and 1 base from J, leaving 7 bases between. The CDR3 DNA follows: TGCGCCACGCGAGAGAACACCGGGGAGCTGTTTTTT. This translates into CATRENTGELFF. Together with reference TRBV5-1 and TRBJ2-2, the CDR3 gives the full variable domain: KAGVTQTPRYLIKTRGQQVTLSCSPISGHRSVSWYQQTPGQGLQFLFEYFSETQRNKGNFPGRFSGRQFSNSRSEMNVSTLELGDSALYLCATRENTGELFFGEGSRLTVL.

The rearrangement joins TRBV7-6 to TRBJ2-1; D call uncertain. Germline V gene lookup returns CDR1 SGHVS and CDR2 FNYEAQ. The CDR3 runs to 13 residues. The V end lost 2 bases, the J end lost 7 bases, and 9 bases lay between the germline ends. The DNA for the CDR3 is TGTGCCAGCAGCTTATCAACTAAAAATGAGCAGTTCTTC. Amino acids: CASSLSTKNEQFF. Using reference TRBV7-6 and TRBJ2-1 for the parts outside the CDR3, the full variable domain is GAGVSQSPRYKVTKRGQDVALRCDPISGHVSLYWYRQALGQGPEFLTYFNYEAQQDKSGLPNDRFSAERPEGSISTLTIQRTEQRDSAMYRCASSLSTKNEQFFGPGTRLTVL.

The chain has TRBV3-1 and TRBJ1-1, with 10 bases fitting TRBD1. V gave up 4 bases and J gave up 5 bases; unmatched junction bases: 10. From germline, CDR1 is LGHDT and CDR2 YNNKEL (reference sequence). CDR3 length: 16 residues. The CDR3 DNA follows: TGTGCCAGCAGCCTGGGACAGGGGATGGTATGGACTGAAGCTTTCTTT. Translating it yields CASSLGQGMVWTEAFF.

This chain connects TRBV20-1 to TRBJ2-7; D is unclear. V lost 1 base to trimming and J lost 0 bases, with 10 bases between them. From germline, CDR1 is DFQATT and CDR2 SNEGSKA (reference sequence). The CDR3 loop spans 14 amino acids. CDR3 coding DNA: TGCAGTGCTAGAGTTTCGGCGGACTCCTACGAGCAGTACTTC. Protein product: CSARVSADSYEQYF.

This chain uses TRBV29-1 with TRBJ2-7; TRBD2 matches 7 bases. The CDR3 loop spans 14 amino acids. Germline CDR1 SQVTM, CDR2 ANQGSEA. Unmatched junction bases numbered 16, after V lost 7 bases and J lost 7 bases. The DNA of the CDR3 is TGCAGCGCTGCCCGGGACTACGGTTCCGAGGAGCAGTACTTC. It translates to CSAARDYGSEEQYF.

The chain carries TRBV7-2 and TRBJ2-2, with 7 bases fitting TRBD2. J was trimmed by 4 bases and V by 1 base; bases with no gene match: 6. The CDR3 has 16 residues. Per germline, CDR1 SGHTA and CDR2 FQGNSA. The CDR3 is CASSLGVREITGELFF. The CDR3 coding sequence is TGTGCCAGCAGCTTAGGGGTGCGGGAGATCACCGGGGAGCTGTTTTTT.

The rearrangement links TRBV13 to TRBJ2-1; 8 nucleotides agree with TRBD2. The CDR3 sequence is 12 residues long. Germline trimming cut 10 bases from V and 8 bases from J; bases unmatched to any gene: 7. CDR1 PRHDT and CDR2 FYEKMQ come from the germline V gene (reference sequence). CDR3 in DNA: TGTGCCATTCGGGGGGGCCTTGATGAGCAGTTCTTC. Protein product: CAIRGGLDEQFF.

The chain has TRBV7-2 and TRBJ1-5, with unresolved D. CDR1 is SGHTA and CDR2 is FQGNSA in the germline V gene. Trimming removed 0 bases from V and 0 bases from J, with 9 bases in between. The CDR3 covers 16 residues. The CDR3 loop reads CASSLASRNSNQPQHF. CDR3 DNA sequence: TGTGCCAGCAGCTTAGCCAGTCGGAATAGCAATCAGCCCCAGCATTTT.

The chain has TRBV6-5 and TRBJ1-1, with D hard to call. V dropped 0 bases and J dropped 1 base, with 6 bases sitting between them. The CDR3 length is 14 residues. Germline lookup yields CDR1 MNHEY and CDR2 SVGAGI. The CDR3 reads CASSYSEQNTEAFF. Written as DNA, the CDR3 is TGTGCCAGCAGTTACTCCGAACAGAACACTGAAGCTTTCTTT.

In its sample, this clonotype was seen a few times. A junction end diverges from the germline sequence, so it may reflect a read error. CDR3 amino acids: CASREGQGTAYEQYF. CDR3 DNA: TGTGCCAGCAGGGAAGGACAGGGCACCGCCTACGAGCAGTACTTC. The chain couples TRBV6-1 to TRBJ2-7; 8 nucleotides agree with TRBD1. CDR3 length: 15 residues. Germline V gene sequence: CDR1 MNHNS, CDR2 SASEGT.

The rearrangement joins TRBV21-1 to TRBJ2-7; the tabulated D call, TRBD2, remains unverified against the DNA. TRBV21-1 represents a pseudogene. CDR3 length: 15 residues. This CDR3 is CASSKGRVRSYEQYF. CDR3 DNA: TGTGCCAGCAGCAAGGGGAGGGTTAGATCCTACGAGCAGTACTTC.